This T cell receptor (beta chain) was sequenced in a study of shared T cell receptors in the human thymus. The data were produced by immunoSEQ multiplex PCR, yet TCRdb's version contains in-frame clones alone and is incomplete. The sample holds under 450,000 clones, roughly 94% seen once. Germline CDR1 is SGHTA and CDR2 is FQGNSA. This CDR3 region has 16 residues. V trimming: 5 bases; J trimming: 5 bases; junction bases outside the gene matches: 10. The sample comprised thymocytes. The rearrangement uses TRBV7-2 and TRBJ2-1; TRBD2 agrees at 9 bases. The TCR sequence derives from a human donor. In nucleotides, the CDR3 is TGTGCCAGCAGCCCCGGCGGCCTAGCGGGGAACAATGAGCAGTTCTTC. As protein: CASSPGGLAGNNEQFF.